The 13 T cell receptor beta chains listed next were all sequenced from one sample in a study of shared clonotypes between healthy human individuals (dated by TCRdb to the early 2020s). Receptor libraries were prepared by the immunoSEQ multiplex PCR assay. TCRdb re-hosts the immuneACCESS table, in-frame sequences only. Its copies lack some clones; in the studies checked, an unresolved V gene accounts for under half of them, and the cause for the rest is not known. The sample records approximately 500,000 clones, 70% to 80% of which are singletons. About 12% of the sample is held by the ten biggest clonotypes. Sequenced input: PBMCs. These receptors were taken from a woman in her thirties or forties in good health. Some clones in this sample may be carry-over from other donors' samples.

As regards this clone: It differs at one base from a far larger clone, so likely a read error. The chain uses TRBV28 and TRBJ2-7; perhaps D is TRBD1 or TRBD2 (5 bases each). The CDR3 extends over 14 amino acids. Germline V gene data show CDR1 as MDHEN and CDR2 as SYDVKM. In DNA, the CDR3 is TGTGCCAGCAGGGGGGAAGGGGAGTCCTACGAGCAGTGCTTC. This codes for CASRGEGESYEQCF. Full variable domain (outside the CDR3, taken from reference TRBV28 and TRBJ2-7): DVKVTQSSRYLVKRTGEKVFLECVQDMDHENMFWYRQDPGLGLRLIYFSYDVKMKEKGDIPEGYSVSREKKERFSLILESASTNQTSMYLCASRGEGESYEQCFGPGTRLTVT.

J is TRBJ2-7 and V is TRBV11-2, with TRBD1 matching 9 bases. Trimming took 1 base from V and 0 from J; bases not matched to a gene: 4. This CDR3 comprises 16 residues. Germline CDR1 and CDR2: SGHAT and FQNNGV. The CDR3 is CASSLGGTGISYEQYF. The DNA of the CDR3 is TGTGCCAGCAGCTTAGGCGGGACAGGGATCTCCTACGAGCAGTACTTC. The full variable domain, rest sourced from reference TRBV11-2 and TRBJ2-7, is EAGVAQSPRYKIIEKRQSVAFWCNPISGHATLYWYQQILGQGPKLLIQFQNNGVVDDSQLPKDRFSAERLKGVDSTLKIQPAKLEDSAVYLCASSLGGTGISYEQYFGPGTRLTVT.

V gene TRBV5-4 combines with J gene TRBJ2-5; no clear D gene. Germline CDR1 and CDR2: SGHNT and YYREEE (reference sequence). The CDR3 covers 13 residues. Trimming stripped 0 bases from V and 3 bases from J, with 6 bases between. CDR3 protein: CASSLEAEETQYF. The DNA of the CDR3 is TGTGCCAGCAGCTTGGAGGCAGAAGAGACCCAGTACTTC.

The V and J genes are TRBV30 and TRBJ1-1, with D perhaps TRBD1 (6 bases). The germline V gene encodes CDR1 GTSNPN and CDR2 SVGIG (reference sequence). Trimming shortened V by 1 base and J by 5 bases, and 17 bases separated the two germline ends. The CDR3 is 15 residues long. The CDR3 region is CAWSEGDRRETEAFF. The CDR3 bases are TGTGCCTGGAGTGAGGGGGACCGGAGGGAAACTGAAGCTTTCTTT.

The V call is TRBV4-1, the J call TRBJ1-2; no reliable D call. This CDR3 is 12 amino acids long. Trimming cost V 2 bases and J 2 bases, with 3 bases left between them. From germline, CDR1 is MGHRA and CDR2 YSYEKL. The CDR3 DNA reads TGCGCCAGCAGCCAACCAAACTATGGCTACACCTTC. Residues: CASSQPNYGYTF.

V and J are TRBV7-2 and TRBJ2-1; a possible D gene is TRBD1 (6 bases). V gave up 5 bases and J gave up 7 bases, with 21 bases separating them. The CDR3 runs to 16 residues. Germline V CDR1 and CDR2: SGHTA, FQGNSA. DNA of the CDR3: TGTGCCAGCAGCAAGTCGCGTTTAAGGGGGTTTAATGAGCAGTTCTTC. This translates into CASSKSRLRGFNEQFF.

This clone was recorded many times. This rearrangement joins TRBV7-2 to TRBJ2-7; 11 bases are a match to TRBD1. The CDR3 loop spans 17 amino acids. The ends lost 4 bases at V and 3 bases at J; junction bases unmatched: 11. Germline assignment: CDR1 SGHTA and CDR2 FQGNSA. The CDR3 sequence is CASSSSGRGTGGYEQYF. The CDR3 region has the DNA TGTGCCAGCAGCTCCTCCGGCCGCGGGACAGGGGGCTACGAGCAGTACTTC.

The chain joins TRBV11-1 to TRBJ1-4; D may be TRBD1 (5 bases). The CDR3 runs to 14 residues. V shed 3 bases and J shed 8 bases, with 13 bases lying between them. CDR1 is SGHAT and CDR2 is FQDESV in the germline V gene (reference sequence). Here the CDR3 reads CASSLRRVDEKLFF. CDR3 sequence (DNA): TGTGCCAGCAGCTTGCGCAGGGTGGACGAAAAACTGTTTTTT.

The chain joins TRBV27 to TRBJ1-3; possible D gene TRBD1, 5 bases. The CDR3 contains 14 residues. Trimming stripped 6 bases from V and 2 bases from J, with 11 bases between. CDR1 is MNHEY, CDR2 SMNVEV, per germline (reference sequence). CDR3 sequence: CASSLARAGNTIYF. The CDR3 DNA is TGTGCCAGCAGCCTAGCCAGGGCTGGAAACACCATATATTTT.

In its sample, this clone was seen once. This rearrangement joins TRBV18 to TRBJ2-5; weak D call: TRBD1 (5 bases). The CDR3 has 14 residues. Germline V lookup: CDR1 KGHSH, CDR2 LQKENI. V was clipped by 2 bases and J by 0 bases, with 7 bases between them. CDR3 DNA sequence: TGTGCCAGCTCACCAACAGGACACCAAGAGACCCAGTACTTC. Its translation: CASSPTGHQETQYF.

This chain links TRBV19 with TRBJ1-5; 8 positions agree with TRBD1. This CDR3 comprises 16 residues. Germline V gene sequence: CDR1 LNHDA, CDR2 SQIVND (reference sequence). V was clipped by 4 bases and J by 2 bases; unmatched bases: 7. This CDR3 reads CASSTSGGYGNQPQHF. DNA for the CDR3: TGTGCCAGTAGTACCTCAGGGGGCTACGGCAATCAGCCCCAGCATTTT.

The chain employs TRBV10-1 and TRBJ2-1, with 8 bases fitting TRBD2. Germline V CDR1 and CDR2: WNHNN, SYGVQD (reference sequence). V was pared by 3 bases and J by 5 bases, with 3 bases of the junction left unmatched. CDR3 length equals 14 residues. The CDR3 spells CASSESGSNNEQFF. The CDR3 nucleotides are TGCGCCAGCAGTGAAAGCGGGAGCAACAATGAGCAGTTCTTC.

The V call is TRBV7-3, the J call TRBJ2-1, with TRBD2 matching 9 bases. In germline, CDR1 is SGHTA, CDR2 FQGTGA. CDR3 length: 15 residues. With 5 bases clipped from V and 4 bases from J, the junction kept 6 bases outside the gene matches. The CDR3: CASSPTSGTYNEQFF. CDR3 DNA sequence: TGTGCCAGCAGCCCGACTAGCGGAACTTACAATGAGCAGTTCTTC.